This T cell receptor beta chain is from a study of shared clonotypes between healthy human individuals. General study findings and limits: The study generally estimated greater richness for naive than memory subsets. The sampled material consisted only of blood, and tissue repertoires are likely to differ. Inspection by rarefaction showed sorted-subset sequencing to be incomplete despite large depth.

Remarks on this clone: Its antigen is unknown.

Trimming removed 6 bases from V and 0 bases from J, with 3 bases in between. CDR1 MGHRA and CDR2 YSYEKL come from the germline V gene. CDR3 size: 13 residues. Sequenced by immunoSEQ multiplex PCR; TCRdb stores in-frame clones only, minus some. The sample carries 2 million to 2.5 million clones, more than 85% recorded once. CD8 cells regarded as naive lacked CD45RO, were positively chosen for CCR7, and omitted terminally differentiated effector memory CD45RA+ cells. The sequence came from a man between 18 and 35 years old in good health. Some clones in this sample may be carry-over from other donors' samples. Sequencing was carried out using naive CD8+ T cells from PBMCs. The V call is TRBV4-1, the J call TRBJ2-6; no reliable D call. The CDR3 loop reads CASRPSGANVLTF. In nucleotides, the CDR3 is TGCGCCAGCAGACCCTCTGGGGCCAACGTCCTGACTTTC.